The TCR beta chain described here comes from a study of neoadjuvant anti-PD-1 for oral cavity cancer. The overall study: Before surgery, most patients got three to four biweekly 3 mg/kg nivolumab doses.

The sample's time point: after neoadjuvant nivolumab, at surgical resection. Here immunoSEQ multiplex PCR was the method, and the copy in TCRdb shows in-frame clones only, minus some. Of some 10,000 clones in the sample, 61% were seen once. Trimming shortened V by 4 bases and J by 5 bases, and 8 bases separated the two germline ends. The germline V gene has CDR1 SEHNR and CDR2 FQNEAQ (reference sequence). The CDR3 contains 12 residues. The material sequenced was PBMCs, taken after nivolumab (anti-PD-1) treatment. The chain combines TRBV7-9 with TRBJ2-5; D perhaps matches TRBD2 (5 bases). This TCR came from a person aged 35-80 years with oral cavity squamous cell carcinoma. CDR3 bases: TGTGCCAGCAGCTATGGCGGGGAGACCCAGTACTTC. Its translation: CASSYGGETQYF.